Here is one T cell receptor (beta chain) with its context. The data stem from a study of sequential checkpoint blockade in melanoma. The overall study: Arm A got nivolumab then ipilimumab; arm B the reverse, 1:1. After both sequences, patients received maintenance nivolumab.

Method: immunoSEQ multiplex PCR; TCRdb's copy keeps in-frame clones and lacks some. Here the sample spans roughly 17,000 clones, around 73% being singletons. Noted treatment: randomized to nivolumab then ipilimumab (arm A) or the reverse (arm B). DNA-damaging chemotherapy had not been given to any patient beforehand. From thawed PBMCs, live CD3+CD8+ cells negative for CD19 and CD56 were sorted. The sequenced sample was CD8+ T cells sorted from blood (inferred from file names), obtained from a patient given nivolumab and ipilimumab in sequence. The sequence was collected from a human donor with melanoma.

The CDR3 protein is CAWSVRLAASTDTQYF. The CDR3 coding sequence is TGTGCCTGGAGTGTCCGGCTAGCGGCCTCCACAGATACGCAGTATTTT. The chain employs TRBV30 and TRBJ2-3; 7 nucleotides agree with TRBD2. CDR1 is GTSNPN and CDR2 is SVGIG in the germline V gene (reference sequence). The CDR3 sequence is 16 residues long. V shed 0 bases, J shed 2 bases, and the junction held 8 bases outside the gene matches.